One sample yielded the 2 T cell receptor beta chains listed below, sequenced in a study of untreated major depressive disorder. General study findings and limits: TRBV05-01 (Vbeta 5.1) usage was higher in CD4+ T cells of depressed patients than controls.

What these receptors recognize is not known. The data were produced by immunoSEQ multiplex PCR, yet TCRdb's version contains in-frame clones alone and is incomplete. This table holds fewer than 30,000 clones, 91% found once. The material sequenced was CD4+ T cells from PBMCs. The receptors originated from a woman between 25 and 40 years old with major depressive disorder.

The rearrangement uses TRBV28 and TRBJ1-2, with D possibly matching TRBD1 (5 bases). The V gene's germline CDR1 is MDHEN and CDR2 SYDVKM. This CDR3 is built from 13 residues. Trimming cost V 6 bases and J 4 bases, with 12 bases left between them. The CDR3 loop reads CASSSGTVYGYTF. The CDR3 DNA follows: TGTGCCAGCAGCAGCGGGACGGTCTATGGCTACACCTTC.

This chain joins TRBV7-8 and TRBJ2-7; 11 bases align to TRBD2. Trimming cost V 5 bases and J 6 bases; bases outside gene matches: 6. Germline V lookup: CDR1 SGHVS, CDR2 FQNEAQ. CDR3 length equals 14 residues. DNA for the CDR3: TGTGCCAGCAGCAGAACTAGCGGGAGTGGCGAGCAGTACTTC. Translated: CASSRTSGSGEQYF.